This section outlines one T cell receptor beta chain sequence together with its context. The antigen is not known. This sample was taken from a study of T cell responses to AZD1222 COVID-19 vaccine. Generated by immunoSEQ multiplex PCR, the TCRdb table keeps only in-frame clones and is missing some. The profile shows some 99,000 clones, approximately 90% of them singletons. Germline V lookup: CDR1 LNHDA, CDR2 SQIVND (reference sequence). The junction had 2 bases not matched to a gene; V was cut back by 6 bases and J by 1 base. The CDR3 runs 14 residues. Study results and caveats: Scientists sampled the repertoires only once the peak T cell response had passed. Spike-specific TCR breadth rose after two AZD1222 doses, and depth rose as well.

The sequence was collected from an adult in good health. The sample here was peripheral blood, taken on day 0 of AZD1222 vaccination. This rearrangement joins TRBV19 to TRBJ1-1; 10 bases line up with TRBD1. The CDR3 here is CASSGQGGNTEAFF. The CDR3 nucleotides read TGTGCCAGTAGCGGACAGGGGGGGAACACTGAAGCTTTCTTT.